Each of the 22 T cell receptor beta chains below was sequenced from the same sample in a study of T cells after yellow fever vaccination. In TCRdb, the 5' RACE reads were re-called with MiXCR into one record per CDR3 protein. The table lists 250,000 to 400,000 distinct CDR3 sequences, about 4% of them singletons. Sequences were derived from PBMCs, sampled 5 days after the yellow fever booster vaccination. These receptor sequences come from a man aged 18 to 29 who received the YFV17D yellow fever vaccine.

The chain recombines TRBV12-3 or TRBV12-4 with TRBJ2-7; tentatively, D is TRBD2 (7 bases). The germline V and J ends were trimmed by 3 bases and 2 bases, with 14 bases remaining between them. The length of the CDR3 is 15 residues. This chain's CDR3 is CASSLGGGITYEQYF. The CDR3, as DNA: TGTGCCAGCAGTTTGGGCGGGGGCATCACCTACGAGCAGTACTTC.

This clonotype has more than one count but fewer than ten. The chain links TRBV12-3 or TRBV12-4 to TRBJ2-7, with D perhaps matching TRBD2 (5 bases). The CDR3 extends over 16 amino acids. Trimming shortened V by 0 bases and J by 3 bases, and 15 bases separated the two germline ends. This chain's CDR3 is CASSLALGVEVYEQYF. CDR3 DNA sequence: TGTGCCAGCAGTTTAGCGCTCGGGGTCGAGGTCTACGAGCAGTACTTC.

This clonotype was observed a handful of times. The chain couples TRBV5-4 to TRBJ2-2; tentatively, D is TRBD1 (6 bases). Trimming shortened V by 4 bases and J by 6 bases, and 22 bases separated the two germline ends. CDR1 SGHNT and CDR2 YYREEE come from the germline V gene (reference sequence). There are 17 residues in the CDR3. CDR3 region: CASSRDLTGFLAGELFF. CDR3 in DNA: TGTGCCAGCAGCAGGGACCTCACAGGGTTTTTGGCCGGGGAGCTGTTTTTT.

This clonotype was detected a few times. The V call is TRBV20-1, the J call TRBJ2-5; TRBD2 matches 13 bases. There are 12 residues in the CDR3. Germline V gene lookup returns CDR1 DFQATT and CDR2 SNEGSKA (reference sequence). CDR3 loop: CVPLAGGETQYF. In nucleotides, the CDR3 is TGCGTTCCACTAGCGGGGGGGGAGACCCAGTACTTC.

This clonotype was detected only a few times. The chain uses TRBV20-1 and TRBJ2-3, with TRBD2 matching 9 bases. The CDR3 loop spans 16 amino acids. Germline-derived CDR1 and CDR2 are DFQATT and SNEGSKA (reference sequence). Trimming took 3 bases from V and 2 from J; bases not matched to a gene: 9. The CDR3 sequence: CSASRLAGIYTDTQYF. The CDR3 region has the DNA TGCAGTGCTAGTCGGCTAGCGGGGATCTACACAGATACGCAGTATTTT.

V gene TRBV7-6 combines with J gene TRBJ2-5; TRBD1 matches 7 bases. Per the germline V gene, CDR1 is SGHVS and CDR2 is FNYEAQ. V trimming: 2 bases; J trimming: 8 bases; junction bases outside the gene matches: 14. The CDR3 consists of 16 residues. The CDR3 region is CASSLFSGQSFGTQYF. The CDR3 DNA reads TGTGCCAGCAGCTTATTCTCGGGACAGAGCTTCGGAACCCAGTACTTC.

This clonotype was seen only a few times. The chain combines TRBV12-3 or TRBV12-4 with TRBJ1-5; 8 bases align to TRBD1. The CDR3 length is 13 residues. The ends lost 6 bases at V and 7 bases at J; junction bases unmatched: 5. The chain's CDR3 is CASSRTGKQPQHF. The CDR3 DNA follows: TGTGCCAGCAGCCGGACAGGGAAACAGCCCCAGCATTTT.

This clonotype was observed at least ten times. The chain recombines TRBV4-1 with TRBJ2-4; 11 bases fit TRBD2. Trimming cost V 1 base and J 1 base; bases outside gene matches: 3. The CDR3 is made up of 17 amino acids. Germline V CDR1 and CDR2: MGHRA, YSYEKL. CDR3 nucleotide sequence: TGCGCCAGCAGCCAAGGGATAGCGGGGGGGGCCAAAAACATTCAGTACTTC. The encoded protein is CASSQGIAGGAKNIQYF.

This clonotype was recorded at least ten times. The chain couples TRBV7-9 to TRBJ2-3; D uncertain. V gave up 3 bases and J gave up 0 bases, with 7 bases separating them. This CDR3 contains 14 residues. CDR1 and CDR2 from the germline V gene are SEHNR and FQNEAQ (reference sequence). CDR3 region: CASSFVSSTDTQYF. CDR3 bases: TGTGCCAGCAGCTTTGTGTCCAGCACAGATACGCAGTATTTT.

This clonotype showed up just a few times. The V and J genes are TRBV20-1 and TRBJ1-6, with 10 bases lining up with TRBD1. V dropped 5 bases and J dropped 8; count of bases not matched to a gene: 3. This CDR3 region has 13 residues. CDR1 is DFQATT, CDR2 SNEGSKA, per germline (reference sequence). The CDR3 sequence: CSALTGGYSPLHF. The CDR3 DNA reads TGCAGTGCTCTGACAGGGGGCTATTCACCCCTCCACTTT.

This clonotype was detected a few times. The rearrangement uses TRBV12-3 or TRBV12-4 and TRBJ2-7, with TRBD2 identical over 7 bases. The CDR3 runs 14 residues. V gave up 1 base and J gave up 3 bases; unmatched junction bases: 3. The CDR3 sequence: CASSLGEGNYEQYF. In nucleotides, the CDR3 is TGTGCCAGCAGTTTAGGGGAGGGGAACTACGAGCAGTACTTC.

This sequence joins TRBV4-1 and TRBJ2-3; D is uncertain. From germline, CDR1 is MGHRA and CDR2 YSYEKL. This CDR3 is 15 amino acids long. Trimming left V 1 base short and J 1 base short, with 9 bases between. The CDR3 spells CASSQGSDGTDTQYF. The DNA of the CDR3 is TGCGCCAGCAGCCAAGGCTCGGATGGCACAGATACGCAGTATTTT.

This clonotype was counted only a few times. The chain joins TRBV2 to TRBJ2-2; D perhaps matches TRBD1 (6 bases). CDR1 SNHLY and CDR2 FYNNEI come from the germline V gene. The CDR3 is made up of 17 amino acids. The V and J ends lost 7 bases and 0 bases respectively, with 18 bases between them. The CDR3 DNA reads as TGTGCCAGCAAGATGGACAGCCTTTGGGCGAACACCGGGGAGCTGTTTTTT. Protein sequence: CASKMDSLWANTGELFF.

V usage is TRBV4-1 and J usage is TRBJ2-7; TRBD1 or TRBD2 may be the D gene (5 bases each). Germline assignment: CDR1 MGHRA and CDR2 YSYEKL. Trimming took 1 base from V and 0 from J, leaving 10 bases between them. There are 15 residues in the CDR3. The DNA of the CDR3 is TGCGCCAGCAGCCAAGGAGGGGTCGGCTCCTACGAGCAGTACGTC. It yields the protein CASSQGGVGSYEQYV.

The chain recombines TRBV6-5 with TRBJ2-1; TRBD2 matches 14 bases. The ends lost 7 bases at V and 10 bases at J; junction bases unmatched: 12. The CDR3 covers 16 residues. Germline loops: CDR1 MNHEY, CDR2 SVGAGI. This CDR3 is CASTYSTSGGAWEQFF. Here the CDR3 DNA reads TGTGCCAGCACCTACTCGACTAGCGGGGGGGCTTGGGAGCAGTTCTTC.

This clonotype was picked up many times. The chain employs TRBV5-1 and TRBJ2-1; TRBD1 matches 8 bases. J gave up 9 bases and V 7 bases, and 12 bases lay outside the gene matches. The CDR3 sequence is 14 residues long. CDR1 SGHRS and CDR2 YFSETQ come from the germline V gene. The CDR3 DNA sequence: TGCGCCAGCCACGAGACAGGGGCAGAGGGTGAGCAGTTCTTC. It yields the protein CASHETGAEGEQFF.

This clonotype turned up a few times. This chain joins TRBV4-2 and TRBJ2-7; D is ambiguous. The V gene lost 1 base and the J gene lost 0 bases, with 10 bases spanning the gap. CDR1 and CDR2 (germline): LGHNA, YNFKEQ. The CDR3 is 15 amino acids. The CDR3 spells CASSQVMGTSYEQYV. The CDR3, as DNA: TGTGCCAGCAGCCAAGTTATGGGAACCTCCTACGAGCAGTACGTC.

This clonotype came up a few times. This chain connects TRBV30 to TRBJ1-1; a possible D gene is TRBD1 (6 bases). The CDR3 totals 13 residues. V lost 2 bases and J lost 7, with 14 bases in between. Per germline, CDR1 GTSNPN and CDR2 SVGIG (reference sequence). The DNA for the CDR3 is TGTGCCTGGAGTTTGGAGGGGGTGAGTGAAGCTTTCTTT. Translated, it gives CAWSLEGVSEAFF.

This rearrangement joins TRBV6-6 to TRBJ1-4; D is perhaps TRBD1 (5 bases). The CDR3 is 14 amino acids. V was shortened by 4 bases and J by 8 bases, with 14 bases between the two germline ends. Germline loops: CDR1 MNHNY, CDR2 SVGAGI (reference sequence). CDR3 amino acids: CASSSSEGNEKLFF. CDR3 in DNA: TGTGCCAGCAGTTCCTCGGAGGGGAACGAAAAACTGTTTTTT.

The V and J genes are TRBV7-9 and TRBJ1-3, with no clear D. Trimming pared 4 bases from V and 2 bases from J, leaving 9 bases between. CDR3 size: 14 residues. Germline CDR1 reads SEHNR; CDR2 reads FQNEAQ (reference sequence). Here the CDR3 DNA reads TGTGCCAGCAGCTCCCCAAGGGCTGGAAACACCATATATTTT. Residues: CASSSPRAGNTIYF. Drawing the rest from reference TRBV7-9 and TRBJ1-3, the complete variable domain is DTGVSQNPRHKITKRGQNVTFRCDPISEHNRLYWYRQTLGQGPEFLTYFQNEAQLEKSRLLSDRFSAERPKGSFSTLEIQRTEQGDSAMYLCASSSPRAGNTIYFGEGSWLTVV.

The gene calls are TRBV5-4 and TRBJ2-1; D might be TRBD1 or TRBD2, each matching 5 bases. Germline V gives CDR1 SGHNT, CDR2 YYREEE (reference sequence). The CDR3 runs to 15 residues. V was shortened by 4 bases and J by 3 bases, with 14 bases between the two germline ends. This CDR3 reads CASSRGTSDYNEQFF. As DNA, the CDR3 is TGTGCCAGCAGCCGTGGGACGTCTGACTACAATGAGCAGTTCTTC.

V gene TRBV20-1 combines with J gene TRBJ2-1, with no clear D. The V end lost 6 bases, the J end lost 5 bases, and 17 bases lay between the germline ends. The CDR3 totals 14 residues. CDR1 is DFQATT and CDR2 is SNEGSKA in the germline V gene (reference sequence). The CDR3 loop reads CSATSLTENNEQFF. The CDR3 DNA reads TGCAGTGCGACCTCGCTGACCGAGAACAATGAGCAGTTCTTC.